The sequence of this T cell receptor (beta chain) was determined in a study of cytotoxic CD8 clonotypes in ibrutinib-treated CLL. The wider study: There were, on average, about 240,000 productive templates and over 80,000 productive rearrangements per sample.

Measured with immunoSEQ multiplex PCR; TCRdb has only the in-frame clones, and not every one. Among 200,000 to 250,000 clones listed, 70% were seen once. Trimming left V 4 bases short and J 2 bases short, with 11 bases between. Looked up from germline, CDR1 is LGHNA and CDR2 is YSLEER. CDR3 length equals 14 residues. V gene TRBV4-3 combines with J gene TRBJ2-5, with no clear D. The sequences come from PBMCs, collected after 24 months of ibrutinib treatment. The receptor comes from a human donor with chronic lymphocytic leukemia. CDR3: CASSPPWGQETQYF. In nucleotides, the CDR3 is TGCGCCAGCAGCCCGCCTTGGGGACAAGAGACCCAGTACTTC.